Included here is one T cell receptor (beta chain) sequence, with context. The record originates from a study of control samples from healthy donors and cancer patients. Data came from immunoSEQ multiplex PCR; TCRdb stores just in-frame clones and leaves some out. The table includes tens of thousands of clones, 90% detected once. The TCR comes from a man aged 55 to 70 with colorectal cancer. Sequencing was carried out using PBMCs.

The CDR3 bases are TGCGCCAGCAGCCAGCCGGGACAGGGCCTTCGGCGGCAGTACTTC. Amino acids: CASSQPGQGLRRQYF. The gene calls are TRBV4-1 and TRBJ2-7, with 9 positions matching TRBD1. V dropped 3 bases and J dropped 9; count of bases not matched to a gene: 12. The CDR3 consists of 15 residues. Germline loops: CDR1 MGHRA, CDR2 YSYEKL.